The rows below give T cell receptor beta chains drawn from one sample of a study of blood T cell repertoires in COVID-19. Assay used: immunoSEQ multiplex PCR; TCRdb lists only in-frame clones, some missing. Counted here are 20,000 to 25,000 clones, about 78% occurring once; the ten biggest clones make up 9.5% to 15%. The sequenced material came from peripheral blood. The source of these receptors is a man aged 55-75 years with active COVID-19. The CDR3 runs from the conserved cysteine through the conserved F or W. A D gene is named only where the DNA matches it firmly. Where a row states a size, it is once, few, many or the class of an expanded clone; other rows omit it.

abundance | len | j_gene | d_gene | v_gene | CDR3nt | CDR3aa
NA | 12 | TRBJ2-7 | NA | TRBV5-1 | TGCGCCAGCAGCTTACAGGGCTACGAGCAGTACTTC | CASSLQGYEQYF
NA | 17 | TRBJ2-7 | TRBD1 | TRBV11-3 | TGTGCCAGCAGCTTAAGGACAGGGGGGGTCGGCTCCTACGAGCAGTACTTC | CASSLRTGGVGSYEQYF
NA | 14 | TRBJ2-2 | TRBD1 | TRBV6-4 | TGTGCCAGCAGTTCTGACAGGGCTGCCGGGGAGCTGTTTTTT | CASSSDRAAGELFF
NA | 15 | TRBJ2-1 | TRBD2 | TRBV24-1 | TGTGCCACCAGTGATAGGACTAGTGTAAGCAATGAGCAGTTCTTC | CATSDRTSVSNEQFF
few | 14 | TRBJ1-5 | NA | TRBV6-5 | TGTGCCAGCAGTTACTTAGGGGAGGGGCAGCCCCAGCATTTT | CASSYLGEGQPQHF
NA | 15 | TRBJ2-7 | NA | TRBV29-1 | TGCAGCGTGGTCAGTCGGGGTGAATCCTACTACGAGCAGTACTTC | CSVVSRGESYYEQYF
NA | 13 | TRBJ1-2 | NA | TRBV12-5 | TGTGCTAGTGGTTTGGGGAGGGTTTTTGGCTACACCTTC | CASGLGRVFGYTF
NA | 14 | TRBJ2-7 | NA | TRBV28 | TGTGCCAGCAGTTCAGACCGGGGGACCTACGAGCAGTACTTC | CASSSDRGTYEQYF
NA | 15 | TRBJ1-6 | TRBD1 | TRBV5-1 | TGCGCCAGCAGCTTATCAGGGGGCGCGGGATCACCCCTCCACTTT | CASSLSGGAGSPLHF
many | 14 | TRBJ1-3 | TRBD1 | TRBV28 | TGTGCCAGCAGTAGAGGACAGGGCGTGGACACCATATATTTT | CASSRGQGVDTIYF
once | 13 | TRBJ2-7 | TRBD2 | TRBV10-3 | TGTGCCAGCCTTAGCGGGAGTCTCTACGAGCAGTACTTC | CASLSGSLYEQYF
NA | 17 | TRBJ2-2 | TRBD2 | TRBV25-1 | TGTGCCAGCAGTGCGGCGCGACTAGCGGGGATCACCGGGGAGCTGTTTTTT | CASSAARLAGITGELFF
few | 16 | TRBJ2-3 | NA | TRBV3-1/TRBV3-2 | TGTGCCAGCAGCCACCTCCCCGGGACTGTCGAGAATACGCAGTATTTT | CASSHLPGTVENTQYF
NA | 12 | TRBJ2-7 | NA | TRBV5-6 | TGTGCCAGCAGCTCTACTAGCTACGAGCAGTACTTC | CASSSTSYEQYF
medium-sized | 14 | TRBJ2-4 | TRBD1 | TRBV6-4 | TGTGCCAGCAGTGACGGGGGGACAGGAAACATTCAGTACTTC | CASSDGGTGNIQYF
NA | 18 | TRBJ1-2 | TRBD1 | TRBV29-1 | TGCAGCGTTGAAGTAATGGTGGGTCGGACAGGGGAGGACTATGGCTACACCTTC | CSVEVMVGRTGEDYGYTF
once | 15 | TRBJ2-5 | TRBD2 | TRBV5-6 | TGTGCCAGCAGCCCCGGGACTAGCGGTCCCGAGACCCAGTACTTC | CASSPGTSGPETQYF
NA | 17 | TRBJ2-7 | TRBD2 | TRBV10-3 | TGTGCCATCAGTGAGCCGGGACTAGCGGGAAAAGGCTACGAGCAGTACTTC | CAISEPGLAGKGYEQYF
few | 13 | TRBJ2-1 | NA | TRBV7-3 | TGTGCCAGCGGGAGACAACGAAACAATGAGCAGTTCTTC | CASGRQRNNEQFF
medium-sized | 14 | TRBJ2-7 | NA | TRBV4-1 | TGCGCCAGCAGCCACGTAACCGGGAGCTACGAGCAGTACTTC | CASSHVTGSYEQYF
NA | 11 | TRBJ2-5 | NA | TRBV7-2 | TGTGCCAGCAGCGAGATTCCGGCCCAGTACTTC | CASSEIPAQYF
once | 18 | TRBJ2-7 | TRBD2 | TRBV6-6 | TGTGCCAGCAGTCCCGTAGGAACTAGCGGCTATAGCTCCTACGAGCAGTACTTC | CASSPVGTSGYSSYEQYF